These 19 T cell receptor beta chains were sequenced from one sample in a study of vaccination and CD4 T cells after COVID-19. Their antigens are not known. The Oncomine TCR Beta short-read assay was applied to DNA of cultured CD4+ T cells. MiXCR was run by TCRdb on the PCR reads, yielding one entry per CDR3 protein. The data show roughly 9,000 distinct CDR3 sequences, around half seen once. Described treatment: roughly 10-day PBMC culture with coronavirus spike peptide pools or control peptides (ViraFEST assay). Sequenced: CD4+ T cells from blood, cultured in vitro. These receptors all come from a human donor who had recovered from COVID-19.

The J gene is TRBJ2-3, the V gene TRBV20-1, with 14 bases identical to TRBD2. CDR3 size: 14 residues. The junction had 2 bases not matched to a gene; V was cut back by 5 bases and J by 4 bases. Germline V CDR1 and CDR2: DFQATT, SNEGSKA (reference sequence). The CDR3 coding sequence is TGCAGTGCTGGACTAGCGGGGGGCGCAGATACGCAGTATTTT. Residues: CSAGLAGGADTQYF.

The gene calls are TRBV4-3 and TRBJ2-3; no clear D gene. The V end was cut by 4 bases, the J end by 4 bases, with 9 bases between. The CDR3 has 13 residues. CDR1 LGHNA and CDR2 YSLEER come from the germline V gene. The CDR3 sequence is CASSPVGPDTQYF. As DNA, the CDR3 is TGCGCCAGCAGCCCCGTGGGTCCAGATACGCAGTATTTT.

This chain links TRBV6-1 with TRBJ2-3; D possibly corresponds to TRBD1 (5 bases). V was pared by 4 bases and J by 10 bases, with 12 bases between. Germline V lookup: CDR1 MNHNS, CDR2 SASEGT. This CDR3 is 12 amino acids long. The CDR3 is CASSAGAGAQYF. Here the CDR3 DNA reads TGTGCCAGCAGTGCTGGGGCAGGTGCGCAGTATTTT.

This clonotype turned up a few times. CDR3 nucleotides: TGTGCCAGCAGCTTCAGTCTGGGCGGGAGGGCCAACAATGAGCAGTTCTTC. This sequence encodes CASSFSLGGRANNEQFF. The rearrangement uses TRBV7-6 and TRBJ2-1; 9 positions agree with TRBD2. CDR1 and CDR2 (germline): SGHVS, FNYEAQ. V gave up 3 bases and J gave up 5 bases; unmatched junction bases: 11. This CDR3 comprises 17 residues.

The rearrangement links TRBV7-2 to TRBJ1-1; the D gene is possibly TRBD1 (5 bases). This CDR3 is built from 14 residues. Germline V CDR1 and CDR2: SGHTA, FQGNSA. Trimming pared 5 bases from V and 0 bases from J, leaving 10 bases between. The CDR3 DNA reads TGTGCCAGCAGCCGGGACTCACTGAACACTGAAGCTTTCTTT. This translates into CASSRDSLNTEAFF.

The chain uses TRBV6-1 and TRBJ2-1; 10 bases are shared with TRBD2. J was trimmed by 4 bases and V by 0 bases; bases with no gene match: 0. CDR1 and CDR2 from the germline V gene are MNHNS and SASEGT. This CDR3 has 15 residues. Here the CDR3 reads CASSEAAGGYNEQFF. The DNA for the CDR3 is TGTGCCAGCAGTGAAGCAGCGGGGGGGTACAATGAGCAGTTCTTC.

Concerning this clonotype: At one end, the junction sequence differs from germline, possibly due to a read error. V is TRBV20-1 and J is TRBJ2-7; 11 nucleotides match TRBD2. CDR1 and CDR2 from the germline V gene are DFQATT and SNEGSKA (reference sequence). The CDR3 runs 17 residues. In nucleotides, the CDR3 is TGCAGTGCCAGAGGGTATGGGCTAGCGGGGGGCGGTTACGAGCAGTACTTC. It yields the protein CSARGYGLAGGGYEQYF.

This clonotype was observed a few times. The chain links TRBV27 to TRBJ1-4; a possible D gene is TRBD1 (6 bases). This CDR3 is 15 amino acids long. Looked up from germline, CDR1 is MNHEY and CDR2 is SMNVEV (reference sequence). V dropped 1 base and J dropped 8 bases, with 14 bases sitting between them. The CDR3 sequence is CASSLWAGALEKLFF. CDR3 DNA: TGTGCCAGCAGTTTATGGGCGGGGGCGTTGGAAAAACTGTTTTTT.

This sequence joins TRBV6-1 and TRBJ1-4, with D perhaps TRBD1 (5 bases). This CDR3 has 12 amino acids. Germline values: CDR1 MNHNS, CDR2 SASEGT. Trimming removed 6 bases at V and 12 bases at J, with 14 bases between. The CDR3 loop is CASSPRGAQLFF. The CDR3 region has the DNA TGTGCCAGCAGCCCGAGGGGCGCCCAACTGTTTTTT.

The sample holds a few counts of this clonotype. The chain links TRBV7-9 to TRBJ2-5; TRBD2 aligns across 8 bases. V gave up 5 bases and J gave up 2 bases; unmatched junction bases: 7. The germline CDR1 and CDR2 sequences are SEHNR and FQNEAQ (reference sequence). The CDR3 runs 15 residues. The CDR3 protein is CASSPPGGVQETQYF. DNA of the CDR3: TGTGCCAGCAGCCCCCCCGGGGGGGTGCAAGAGACCCAGTACTTC.

The chain is built from TRBV6-5 and TRBJ1-4; D is unresolved. Looked up from germline, CDR1 is MNHEY and CDR2 is SVGAGI. V was trimmed by 3 bases and J by 4 bases, leaving 6 bases between them. The length of the CDR3 is 13 residues. CDR3 DNA: TGTGCCAGCAGTTATGGCCTTAATGAAAAACTGTTTTTT. Protein sequence: CASSYGLNEKLFF.

This chain connects TRBV5-1 to TRBJ2-5; TRBD1 aligns across 10 bases. CDR1 and CDR2 (germline): SGHRS, YFSETQ. The CDR3 consists of 16 residues. With 0 bases clipped from V and 4 bases from J, the junction kept 6 bases outside the gene matches. CDR3 in DNA: TGCGCCAGCAGCTTGGGGGGGGACAGGGGCCGAGAGACCCAGTACTTC. The encoded protein is CASSLGGDRGRETQYF.

The CDR3 loop reads CASSPTGQPMNTEAFF. The CDR3 coding sequence is TGTGCCAGCAGCCCGACTGGACAACCCATGAACACTGAAGCTTTCTTT. The J gene is TRBJ1-1, the V gene TRBV5-4, with D possibly TRBD1 on 5 matching bases. V shed 4 bases and J shed 0 bases, with 16 bases lying between them. The V gene's germline CDR1 is SGHNT and CDR2 YYREEE (reference sequence). The CDR3 loop spans 16 amino acids.

This clonotype was seen a few times. The V call is TRBV7-2, the J call TRBJ1-2, with D possibly matching TRBD1 (6 bases). V lost 4 bases and J lost 7, with 10 bases in between. Germline assignment: CDR1 SGHTA and CDR2 FQGNSA. The CDR3 runs to 12 residues. In DNA form, the CDR3 reads TGTGCCAGCAGCTACCAGGGGCTTGGCTACACCTTC. Amino acids: CASSYQGLGYTF.

This chain uses TRBV6-2 or TRBV6-3 with TRBJ2-5; 9 positions match TRBD2. The length of the CDR3 is 16 residues. J gave up 0 bases and V 6 bases, and 8 bases lay outside the gene matches. The germline CDR1 and CDR2 sequences are MNHEY and SVGEGT. DNA of the CDR3: TGTGCCAGCAGATCCCCAGCGGGGGGCTACCAAGAGACCCAGTACTTC. Translating gives CASRSPAGGYQETQYF.

The chain joins TRBV6-2 or TRBV6-3 to TRBJ1-1; D might be TRBD1 (6 bases). Germline CDR1 reads MNHEY; CDR2 reads SVGEGT. V was cut by 5 bases and J by 2 bases, with 12 bases left in between. The CDR3 totals 14 residues. The CDR3 protein is CASSIGQFNTEAFF. The DNA of the CDR3 is TGTGCCAGCAGTATCGGACAGTTCAACACTGAAGCTTTCTTT.

This clonotype appeared a few times. The chain carries TRBV24-1 and TRBJ2-3; D remains unclear. CDR1 and CDR2 from the germline V gene are KGHDR and SFDVKD. V lost 4 bases and J lost 0, with 7 bases in between. This CDR3 comprises 14 residues. The CDR3 DNA reads TGTGCCACCAGTGAAGCCTCTAGCACAGATACGCAGTATTTT. It translates to CATSEASSTDTQYF.

This clonotype was recorded a few times. This chain links TRBV12-3 or TRBV12-4 with TRBJ2-7; 8 bases fit TRBD1. CDR3 length: 16 residues. J lost 0 bases, V lost 6 bases, and 10 bases had no gene match. The DNA of the CDR3 is TGTGCCAGCAGCCTAGACCGGACAGGGAACTCCTACGAGCAGTACTTC. Its translation is CASSLDRTGNSYEQYF.

The V gene is TRBV2, the J gene TRBJ2-7; D possibly corresponds to TRBD1 (6 bases). The V and J ends lost 1 base and 13 bases respectively, with 14 bases between them. The CDR3 consists of 12 residues. The germline V gene encodes CDR1 SNHLY and CDR2 FYNNEI. The CDR3 DNA is TGTGCCAGCAGTGAAGAAACAGGGACACGATACTTC. It is translated as CASSEETGTRYF.